This T cell receptor beta chain was documented in a study of blood T cell repertoires in COVID-19. About the study: From the United States, Italy and Spain came samples of acute and convalescent COVID-19. T cells, B-cell-depleted T cells, or PBMCs supplied cDNA or gDNA.

Clones were sequenced by immunoSEQ multiplex PCR, and TCRdb holds only the in-frame ones, with some missing. This sample has approximately 100,000 clones, with approximately 85% found just once. Trimming stripped 6 bases from V and 4 bases from J, with 15 bases between. This CDR3 is 14 amino acids long. CDR1 SGHTA and CDR2 FQGNSA come from the germline V gene. Sequences were obtained from peripheral blood. The chain uses TRBV7-2 and TRBJ1-1; the D gene is possibly TRBD1 (6 bases). The TCR comes from a human donor in a cohort sampled during active COVID-19. In DNA, the CDR3 is TGTGCCAGCAGTCCTACAGGGCCGAGCACTGAAGCTTTCTTT. Residues: CASSPTGPSTEAFF.